A single sample is the source of the 17 T cell receptor beta chains below, sequenced in a study of CXCR3-negative and CXCR3-positive naive CD8 T cells. Study findings and constraints: A higher hydrophobicity marked the TRB CDR3s of CXCR3-positive naive cells versus CXCR3-negative naive cells.

TRB cDNA libraries were made by UMI-labeled 5' RACE. TCRdb reworked the 5' RACE reads into one entry per CDR3 protein, no DNA. Its table records about 60,000 distinct CDR3 sequences. No cognate antigen is known for these TCRs. Sequencing was performed on naive CXCR3+ CD8+ T cells from blood. The subset is: CD45RO-CCR7+CD27+CD95- naive CD8+ T cells expressing CXCR3 (TNR3+). The source is a human donor in good health. Some clones in this sample may be carry-over from other donors' samples.

CDR3 region: CASSWGAPGDGEQYF. This chain uses TRBV5-5 with TRBJ2-7; the D call from TCRdb, TRBD1, cannot be confirmed without DNA. CDR3 size: 15 residues. Germline CDR1 SGHKS, CDR2 YYEKEE (reference sequence).

The chain is built from TRBV7-8 and TRBJ2-7; TCRdb names TRBD2, which stays unverified in the absence of DNA. Germline-derived CDR1 and CDR2 are SGHVS and FQNEAQ. This CDR3 is built from 16 residues. CDR3 protein: CASSLSSGGPLGEQYF.

The genes are TRBV28 and TRBJ2-5; TCRdb names TRBD1, which stays unverified in the absence of DNA. The CDR3 consists of 13 residues. Germline V gene lookup returns CDR1 MDHEN and CDR2 SYDVKM. The CDR3 here is CASSPGRGETQYF.

This chain links TRBV7-6 with TRBJ2-3; the D call of TRBD2 rests on TCRdb alone, since no DNA is present to check it. Looked up from germline, CDR1 is SGHVS and CDR2 is FNYEAQ. This CDR3 has 14 amino acids. CDR3 residues: CASSLGGISDTQCF.

The genes are TRBV7-9 and TRBJ2-7; TCRdb's D call, TRBD1, is unchecked because there is no DNA. The germline V gene encodes CDR1 SEHNR and CDR2 FQNEAQ (reference sequence). The CDR3 spans 13 residues. The CDR3 loop reads CASSSRDAYEQYF.

The chain joins TRBV2 to TRBJ2-7. Germline V lookup: CDR1 SNHLY, CDR2 FYNNEI. The CDR3 length is 13 residues. This CDR3 reads CASSDSFAYEQYF.

The V gene is TRBV19, the J gene TRBJ2-5. Germline CDR1 and CDR2: LNHDA and SQIVND (reference sequence). CDR3 length: 12 residues. CDR3 loop: CASTGDQETQYF.

The V gene is TRBV28, the J gene TRBJ2-3; lacking DNA, the TRBD2 call made by TCRdb goes unchecked. This CDR3 contains 20 residues. Germline V lookup: CDR1 MDHEN, CDR2 SYDVKM. CDR3 protein: CASSLQGIGDSGLDTDTQYF.

The V gene is TRBV7-6, the J gene TRBJ2-3; TCRdb reports TRBD2, a call that lacks DNA to check it against. The CDR3 spans 15 residues. Germline V CDR1 and CDR2: SGHVS, FNYEAQ. The CDR3 loop reads CASSWTSGGTDTQYF.

The chain employs TRBV18 and TRBJ2-7. This CDR3 has 15 residues. Germline values: CDR1 KGHSH, CDR2 LQKENI. The chain's CDR3 is CASSPPGGLSYEQYF.

V and J are TRBV7-6 and TRBJ1-1. The CDR3 is made up of 15 amino acids. CDR1 is SGHVS and CDR2 is FNYEAQ in the germline V gene. The CDR3 here is CASSLGLGGYTEAFF.

The chain is built from TRBV7-6 and TRBJ2-1; the D call of TRBD2 rests on TCRdb alone, since no DNA is present to check it. This CDR3 has 16 residues. Germline assignment: CDR1 SGHVS and CDR2 FNYEAQ. The chain's CDR3 is CASSLATSGAYNEQFF.

The chain carries TRBV27 and TRBJ1-5. CDR3 size: 15 residues. The germline CDR1 and CDR2 sequences are MNHEY and SMNVEV (reference sequence). CDR3 residues: CASSELSFGDQPQHF.

The rearrangement uses TRBV15 and TRBJ2-3; TCRdb outputs TRBD1, but without DNA this stays unchecked. From germline, CDR1 is LNHNV and CDR2 YYDKDF (reference sequence). The CDR3 contains 14 residues. The CDR3 protein is CATSPQGSTDTQYF.

V and J are TRBV29-1 and TRBJ2-7. This CDR3 has 13 residues. CDR1 and CDR2 from the germline V gene are SQVTM and ANQGSEA. This chain's CDR3 is CSVGADGTYEQYF.

The rearrangement links TRBV6-2 or TRBV6-3 to TRBJ1-1; TCRdb picks TRBD1, but there is no DNA to check that call. The CDR3 has 15 amino acids. Germline V gene sequence: CDR1 MNHEY, CDR2 SVGEGT. CDR3 loop: CASTPMGGWDTEAFF.

V usage is TRBV6-6 and J usage is TRBJ2-4; the TCRdb D gene call, TRBD1, has no DNA to confirm it. The CDR3 covers 13 residues. CDR1 is MNHNY and CDR2 is SVGAGI in the germline V gene (reference sequence). CDR3 in amino acids: CACTPLARNIQYF.